This passage covers 7 T cell receptor beta chains from one sample sequenced in a study of shared clonotypes between healthy human individuals. Clones were sequenced by immunoSEQ multiplex PCR, and TCRdb holds only the in-frame ones, with some missing. The data contain a few million clones, under 97% of them singletons. Sequencing was performed on naive CD4+ T cells sorted from blood. Noted subset: CD45RA+ positively selected. The receptors originated from a man aged 18 to 30 in good health.

This clone was picked up one time. The chain employs TRBV11-2 and TRBJ2-5; weak D call: TRBD2 (7 bases). Trimming removed 2 bases from V and 4 bases from J, with 14 bases in between. Germline assignment: CDR1 SGHAT and CDR2 FQNNGV. The CDR3 consists of 15 residues. In DNA form, the CDR3 reads TGTGCCAGCAGCTTACTTATCGGGGGGCTAGAGACCCAGTACTTC. Protein sequence: CASSLLIGGLETQYF.

The table lists this clone with a count of one. V and J are TRBV6-1 and TRBJ2-7; TRBD1 agrees at 8 bases. V was clipped by 2 bases and J by 9 bases; unmatched bases: 12. The germline CDR1 and CDR2 sequences are MNHNS and SASEGT. The CDR3 loop spans 15 amino acids. For the CDR3, the DNA is TGTGCCAGCAGTGAAAGGCGGACAGGGCGAGTTGTGCAGTACTTC. As protein: CASSERRTGRVVQYF.

The gene calls are TRBV7-2 and TRBJ1-2; possible D gene TRBD1, 6 bases. The V end lost 4 bases, the J end lost 4 bases, and 10 bases lay between the germline ends. The CDR3 is 13 residues long. Per the germline V gene, CDR1 is SGHTA and CDR2 is FQGNSA. This chain's CDR3 is CASSSAGAYGYTF. CDR3 bases: TGTGCCAGCAGCTCCGCGGGGGCCTATGGCTACACCTTC.

The chain is built from TRBV30 and TRBJ2-3; D may correspond to TRBD1 or TRBD2 (5 bases each). Germline-derived CDR1 and CDR2 are GTSNPN and SVGIG (reference sequence). Trimming removed 3 bases at V and 2 bases at J, with 21 bases between. The length of the CDR3 is 17 residues. CDR3 protein: CAWSRGKMGENTDTQYF. The CDR3 DNA is TGTGCCTGGAGCCGAGGGAAGATGGGGGAAAACACAGATACGCAGTATTTT. Looking up the rest from reference TRBV30 and TRBJ2-3 gives the full variable domain: SQTIHQWPATLVQPVGSPLSLECTVEGTSNPNLYWYRQAAGRGLQLLFYSVGIGQISSEVPQNLSASRPQDRQFILSSKKLLLSDSGFYLCAWSRGKMGENTDTQYFGPGTRLTVL.

This chain connects TRBV6-6 to TRBJ1-5, with 10 nucleotides matching TRBD1. CDR1 MNHNY and CDR2 SVGAGI come from the germline V gene (reference sequence). J gave up 3 bases and V 5 bases, and 4 bases lay outside the gene matches. The CDR3 has 15 amino acids. CDR3: CASSLGQGNNQPQHF. The DNA for the CDR3 is TGTGCCAGCAGTCTGGGACAGGGGAACAATCAGCCCCAGCATTTT.

The CDR3 protein is CASRRTGGQEKLFF. For the CDR3, the DNA is TGTGCCAGCAGGCGAACAGGGGGCCAAGAAAAACTGTTTTTT. The V call is TRBV5-6, the J call TRBJ1-4; TRBD1 aligns across 9 bases. The CDR3 runs 14 residues. Trimming cost V 5 bases and J 8 bases; bases outside gene matches: 7. CDR1 SGHDT and CDR2 YYEEEE come from the germline V gene.

This clone was picked up one time. The J gene is TRBJ2-5, the V gene TRBV18, with 9 positions matching TRBD1. The CDR3 has 20 amino acids. V shed 0 bases and J 7 bases; nucleotides not matched to a gene: 21. The germline V gene has CDR1 KGHSH and CDR2 LQKENI. The CDR3 sequence: CASSPPHGSALGTGTVTQYF. CDR3 nucleotides: TGTGCCAGCTCACCACCGCATGGCTCTGCTTTGGGGACAGGGACGGTGACCCAGTACTTC.